The entry below gives a single T cell receptor beta chain sequence along with its context. Its matching antigen is unknown. The repertoire was sequenced with immunoSEQ multiplex PCR; TCRdb's copy has only in-frame clones and lacks some. The sample includes approximately 51,000 clones, 73% of them seen just once. The entry originates in a study of PD-1 blockade in classical Hodgkin lymphoma. Brentuximab vedotin exposure varied among the patients, all of whom had relapsed after autologous stem cell transplantation. This CDR3 has 13 residues. J was trimmed by 9 bases and V by 5 bases; bases with no gene match: 6. Germline V gives CDR1 SQVTM, CDR2 ANQGSEA. Study-level points and caveats: Initiation of nivolumab under 1 year after ASCT led to exclusion of patients. A significant rise in TCR diversity by C4D1 was seen for CD4+ but not CD8+ cells.

The chain is built from TRBV29-1 and TRBJ2-1; 11 nucleotides match TRBD2. The source of this sequence is a human donor with classical Hodgkin lymphoma. This material consisted of peripheral blood mononuclear cells (PBMCs), taken before the second cycle of nivolumab. CDR3 sequence (DNA): TGCAGCGTTCGGATAGCGGGAGGGGGTGAGCAGTTCTTC. Amino acid sequence: CSVRIAGGGEQFF.